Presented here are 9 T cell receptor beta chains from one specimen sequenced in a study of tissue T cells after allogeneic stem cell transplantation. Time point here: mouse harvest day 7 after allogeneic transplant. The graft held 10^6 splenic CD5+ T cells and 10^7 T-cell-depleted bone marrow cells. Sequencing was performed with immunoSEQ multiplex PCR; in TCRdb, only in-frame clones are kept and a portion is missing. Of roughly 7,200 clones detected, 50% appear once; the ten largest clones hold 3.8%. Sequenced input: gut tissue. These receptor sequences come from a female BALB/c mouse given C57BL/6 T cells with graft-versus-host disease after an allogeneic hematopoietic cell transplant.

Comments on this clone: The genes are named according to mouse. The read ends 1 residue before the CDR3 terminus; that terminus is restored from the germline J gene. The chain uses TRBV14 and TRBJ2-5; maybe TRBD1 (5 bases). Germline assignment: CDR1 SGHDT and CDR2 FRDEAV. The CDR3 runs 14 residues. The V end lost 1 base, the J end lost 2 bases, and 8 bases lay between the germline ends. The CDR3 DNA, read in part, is TGTGCCAGCAGTTTCAGGGGAGGCCAAGACACCCAGTAC. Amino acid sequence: CASSFRGGQDTQY. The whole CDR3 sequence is CASSFRGGQDTQYF.

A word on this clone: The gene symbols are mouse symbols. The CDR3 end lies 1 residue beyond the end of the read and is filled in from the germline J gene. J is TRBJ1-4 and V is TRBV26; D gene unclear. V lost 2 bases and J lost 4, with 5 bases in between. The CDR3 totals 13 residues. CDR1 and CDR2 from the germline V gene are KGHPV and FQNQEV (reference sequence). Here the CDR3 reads CASSLNGNERLFF. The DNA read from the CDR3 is TGTGCCAGCAGTCTGAACGGCAACGAAAGATTATTT.

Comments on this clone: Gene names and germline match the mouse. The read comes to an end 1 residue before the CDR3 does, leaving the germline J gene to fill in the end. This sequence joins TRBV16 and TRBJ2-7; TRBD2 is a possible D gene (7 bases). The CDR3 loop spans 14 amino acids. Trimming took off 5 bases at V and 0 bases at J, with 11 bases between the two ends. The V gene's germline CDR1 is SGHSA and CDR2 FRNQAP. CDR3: CASSLGGGSYEQYF. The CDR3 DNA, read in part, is TGTGCAAGCAGCCTAGGGGGGGGCTCCTATGAACAGTAC.

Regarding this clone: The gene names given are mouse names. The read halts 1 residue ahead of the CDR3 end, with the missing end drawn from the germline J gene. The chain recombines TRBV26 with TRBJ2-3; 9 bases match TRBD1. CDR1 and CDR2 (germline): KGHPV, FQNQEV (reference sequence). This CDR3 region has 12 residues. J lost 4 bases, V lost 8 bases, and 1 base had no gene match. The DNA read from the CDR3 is TGTGCCAGCGGGACAGGGCCAGAAACGCTGTAT. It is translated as CASGTGPETLY. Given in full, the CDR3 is CASGTGPETLYF.

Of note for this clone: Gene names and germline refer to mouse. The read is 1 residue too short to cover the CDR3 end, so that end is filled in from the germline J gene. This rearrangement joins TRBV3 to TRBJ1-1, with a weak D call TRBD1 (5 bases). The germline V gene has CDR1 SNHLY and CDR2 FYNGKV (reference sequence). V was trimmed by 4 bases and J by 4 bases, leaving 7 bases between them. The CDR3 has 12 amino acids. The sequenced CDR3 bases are TGTGCCAGCAGCTGGGGGAGCACAGAAGTCTTC. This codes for CASSWGSTEVF. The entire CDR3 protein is CASSWGSTEVFF.

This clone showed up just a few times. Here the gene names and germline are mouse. The CDR3 sequence: CASGPLGTGGALEQYF. The part of the CDR3 DNA that was read is TGTGCCAGCGGCCCTCTCGGGACTGGGGGGGCGCTTGAACAGTAC. The chain couples TRBV13-2 to TRBJ2-7; TRBD2 matches at 14 bases. The CDR3 end lies 1 residue beyond the end of the read and is filled in from the germline J gene. The CDR3 totals 16 residues. Trimming took 5 bases from V and 6 from J; bases not matched to a gene: 10. The V gene's germline CDR1 is NNHNN and CDR2 SYGAGS (reference sequence).

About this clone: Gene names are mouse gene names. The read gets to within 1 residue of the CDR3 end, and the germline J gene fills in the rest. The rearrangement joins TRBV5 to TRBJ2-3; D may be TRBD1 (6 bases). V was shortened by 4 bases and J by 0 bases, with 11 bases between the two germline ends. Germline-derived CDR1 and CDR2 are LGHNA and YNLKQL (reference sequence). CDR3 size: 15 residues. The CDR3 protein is CASSLRTASAETLYF. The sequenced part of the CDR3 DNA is TGTGCCAGCAGCCTGAGGACAGCTAGTGCAGAAACGCTGTAT.

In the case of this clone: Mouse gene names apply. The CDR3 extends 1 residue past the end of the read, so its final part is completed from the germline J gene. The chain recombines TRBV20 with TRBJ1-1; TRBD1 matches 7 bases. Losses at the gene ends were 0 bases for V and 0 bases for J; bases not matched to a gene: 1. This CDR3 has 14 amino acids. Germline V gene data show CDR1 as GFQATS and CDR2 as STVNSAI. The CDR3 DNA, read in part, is TGTGGTGCTAGGGAGGGGACAGCAAACACAGAAGTCTTC. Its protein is CGAREGTANTEVF. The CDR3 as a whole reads CGAREGTANTEVFF.

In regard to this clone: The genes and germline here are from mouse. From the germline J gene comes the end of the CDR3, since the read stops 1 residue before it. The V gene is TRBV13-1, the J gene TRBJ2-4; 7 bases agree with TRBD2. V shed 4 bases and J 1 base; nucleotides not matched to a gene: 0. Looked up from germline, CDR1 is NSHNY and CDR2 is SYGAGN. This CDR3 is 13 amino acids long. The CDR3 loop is CASSLGGQNTLYF. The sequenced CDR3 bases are TGTGCCAGCAGTCTGGGGGGTCAAAACACCTTGTAC.